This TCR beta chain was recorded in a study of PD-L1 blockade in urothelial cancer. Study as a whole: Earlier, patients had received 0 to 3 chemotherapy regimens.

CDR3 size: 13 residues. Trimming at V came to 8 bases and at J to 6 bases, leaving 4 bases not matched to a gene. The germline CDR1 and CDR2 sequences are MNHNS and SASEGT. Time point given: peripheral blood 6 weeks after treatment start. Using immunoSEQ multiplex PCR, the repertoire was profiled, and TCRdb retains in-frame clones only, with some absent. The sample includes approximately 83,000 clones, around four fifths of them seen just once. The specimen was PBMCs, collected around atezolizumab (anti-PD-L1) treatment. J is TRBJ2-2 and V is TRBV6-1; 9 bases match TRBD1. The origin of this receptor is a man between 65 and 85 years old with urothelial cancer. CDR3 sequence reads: CASSTGGAGELFF. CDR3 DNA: TGTGCCAGCTCGACAGGGGGAGCCGGGGAGCTGTTTTTT.